The rows below give T cell receptor beta chains drawn from one sample of a study of blood T cell repertoires in COVID-19. The data were produced by immunoSEQ multiplex PCR, yet TCRdb's version contains in-frame clones alone and is incomplete. The sample consists of 100,000 to 150,000 clones, over 60% of them appearing once. The sequenced material came from peripheral blood. The receptors derive from a human donor in a cohort sampled during active COVID-19. Both conserved end residues are part of each CDR3. Fields, in order: CDR3 protein, CDR3 DNA, D gene, clone size, J gene, V gene. The D gene is left open where the match is weak. Clone size is not always given. Where it is, it says once, few, many or a class for expanded clones.

CAIREILAGENNEQFF	TGTGCCATCAGAGAGATACTAGCGGGGGAAAACAATGAGCAGTTCTTC	TRBD2	NA	TRBJ2-1	TRBV10-3
CASSSDRGYGYTF	TGTGCCAGCAGTTCGGACAGGGGCTATGGCTACACCTTC	TRBD1	NA	TRBJ1-2	TRBV28
CASSLPSDREQYF	TGTGCCAGCAGCCTACCCAGCGACCGCGAGCAGTACTTC	NA	NA	TRBJ2-7	TRBV7-9
CASSLGGGVRTEAFF	TGCGCCAGCAGCTTGGGAGGGGGTGTGAGGACTGAAGCTTTCTTT	NA	NA	TRBJ1-1	TRBV5-1
CASSPGGGGDTEAFF	TGTGCCAGCAGCCCAGGAGGCGGGGGGGACACTGAAGCTTTCTTT	NA	NA	TRBJ1-1	TRBV7-9
CASSQQGFYEQYF	TGTGCCAGCAGCCAACAGGGTTTCTACGAGCAGTACTTC	NA	NA	TRBJ2-7	TRBV6-5
CASSPPGARGYEQYF	TGTGCCAGCAGTCCCCCCGGCGCCAGGGGTTACGAGCAGTACTTC	NA	NA	TRBJ2-7	TRBV6-6
CASSLGGSRDRAEAFF	TGTGCCAGCAGCTTAGGAGGGTCCCGGGACAGGGCTGAAGCTTTCTTT	TRBD1	NA	TRBJ1-1	TRBV11-3
CASSPSGSSYNEQFF	TGTGCCAGCAGCCCCAGCGGGAGCTCCTACAATGAGCAGTTCTTC	TRBD2	NA	TRBJ2-1	TRBV7-9
CASSLTSGKGETQYF	TGTGCCAGCAGCTTGACTAGCGGGAAAGGGGAGACCCAGTACTTC	TRBD2	NA	TRBJ2-5	TRBV13
CASSVTGMNTEAFF	TGTGCCAGCAGCGTGACAGGGATGAACACTGAAGCTTTCTTT	TRBD1	NA	TRBJ1-1	TRBV9
CASSLLGGLSYTF	TGCGCCAGCAGCTTGTTAGGGGGCTTAAGCTACACCTTC	TRBD1	NA	TRBJ1-2	TRBV5-1
CASSIPTGVYGYTF	TGCGCCAGCAGCATCCCGACAGGAGTCTATGGCTACACCTTC	NA	NA	TRBJ1-2	TRBV5-1
CASSKRHTGQGASYEQYF	TGTGCCAGCAGCAAGCGGCATACGGGACAGGGGGCTTCCTACGAGCAGTACTTC	TRBD1	NA	TRBJ2-7	TRBV5-6
CASSPSFGRVGTEAFF	TGTGCCAGCAGCCCCTCATTCGGCAGGGTGGGTACTGAAGCTTTCTTT	NA	NA	TRBJ1-1	TRBV28
CASSQDMKVTATNEKLFF	TGTGCCAGCAGCCAAGATATGAAGGTGACAGCAACTAATGAAAAACTGTTTTTT	NA	NA	TRBJ1-4	TRBV3-1/TRBV3-2
CSVAIVAYEQYF	TGCAGCGTTGCAATAGTTGCCTACGAGCAGTACTTC	NA	NA	TRBJ2-7	TRBV29-1
CASSFASGGLSEQFF	TGTGCCAGCAGCTTCGCTAGCGGGGGACTCAGTGAGCAGTTCTTC	TRBD2	NA	TRBJ2-1	TRBV7-9
CASSLLASGRTSYEQYF	TGTGCCAGCAGTTTATTGGCTAGCGGGAGGACTTCCTACGAGCAGTACTTC	TRBD2	NA	TRBJ2-7	TRBV27
CASRHRTGASEKLFF	TGTGCCAGCAGACACAGAACAGGGGCTAGTGAAAAACTGTTTTTT	TRBD1	few	TRBJ1-4	TRBV27
CASSRTSGLYLYEQYF	TGCGCCAGCAGCCGGACTAGCGGGTTGTACCTCTACGAGCAGTACTTC	TRBD2	NA	TRBJ2-7	TRBV5-1
CATSNRDTKYF	TGTGCCACCAGTAACCGGGACACCAAGTACTTC	NA	NA	TRBJ2-7	TRBV24-1
CAWIRNGNYGYTF	TGTGCCTGGATCAGGAACGGTAACTATGGCTACACCTTC	NA	NA	TRBJ1-2	TRBV30
CASSLAAGTEAFF	TGTGCCAGCAGCTTAGCGGCGGGGACTGAAGCTTTCTTT	NA	NA	TRBJ1-1	TRBV11-3
CASRHRGTDTEAFF	TGTGCCAGCAGACACCGTGGGACAGACACTGAAGCTTTCTTT	TRBD1	NA	TRBJ1-1	TRBV11-3
CASSLERGRPTEAFF	TGTGCCAGCAGCTTAGAAAGGGGGCGCCCCACTGAAGCTTTCTTT	TRBD1	NA	TRBJ1-1	TRBV11-1
CASSPDSAYGYTF	TGTGCCAGCAGCCCAGACAGTGCCTATGGCTACACCTTC	NA	NA	TRBJ1-2	TRBV9
CATSDGGISEKLFF	TGTGCCACCAGTGATGGGGGGATAAGTGAAAAACTGTTTTTT	NA	NA	TRBJ1-4	TRBV24-1
CASSLKRLNNQPQHF	TGTGCCAGCAGTCTTAAGAGGTTAAACAATCAGCCCCAGCATTTT	NA	NA	TRBJ1-5	TRBV27
CASSLERTGSTYEQYF	TGTGCCAGCAGCTTAGAAAGGACAGGGAGTACCTACGAGCAGTACTTC	TRBD1	NA	TRBJ2-7	TRBV11-2
CASSSVNQPQHF	TGTGCCAGCAGTTCCGTCAATCAGCCCCAGCATTTT	NA	NA	TRBJ1-5	TRBV5-6
CASSPKGASGELFF	TGTGCCAGCAGCCCGAAGGGGGCTAGCGGGGAGCTGTTTTTT	TRBD1	NA	TRBJ2-2	TRBV7-9
CASSPGGLAGANGYEQYF	TGCGCCAGCAGCCCGGGAGGCCTAGCGGGAGCGAACGGGTACGAGCAGTACTTC	TRBD2	NA	TRBJ2-7	TRBV5-1
CASSLGQGEYGYTF	TGTGCCAGCAGCTTGGGACAGGGGGAATATGGCTACACCTTC	TRBD1	NA	TRBJ1-2	TRBV5-4
CASSEEVGYEQYF	TGTGCCAGCAGCGAGGAGGTTGGTTACGAGCAGTACTTC	NA	NA	TRBJ2-7	TRBV11-1
CATGQSLTTNEKLFF	TGTGCCACCGGACAGAGTTTAACAACTAATGAAAAACTGTTTTTT	NA	NA	TRBJ1-4	TRBV7-6
CASSRDRGPLYEQYF	TGTGCCAGCAGCCGGGACAGGGGACCCCTCTACGAGCAGTACTTC	TRBD1	NA	TRBJ2-7	TRBV7-9